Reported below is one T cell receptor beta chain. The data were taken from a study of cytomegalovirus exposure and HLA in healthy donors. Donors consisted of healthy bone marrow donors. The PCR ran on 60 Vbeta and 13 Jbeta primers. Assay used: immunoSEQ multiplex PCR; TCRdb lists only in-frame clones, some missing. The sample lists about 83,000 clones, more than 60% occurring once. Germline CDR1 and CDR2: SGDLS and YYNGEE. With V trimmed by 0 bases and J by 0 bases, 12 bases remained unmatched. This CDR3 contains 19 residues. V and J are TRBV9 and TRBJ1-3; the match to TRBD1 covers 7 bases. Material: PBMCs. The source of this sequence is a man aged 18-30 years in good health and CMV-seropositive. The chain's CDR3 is CASSVGLRGGGSSGNTIYF. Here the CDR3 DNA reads TGTGCCAGCAGCGTAGGCCTAAGAGGGGGCGGAAGCTCTGGAAACACCATATATTTT.